The text below deals with one T cell receptor (beta chain). This table comes from immunoSEQ multiplex PCR, and its TCRdb copy is limited to in-frame clones, with some not included. The sample consists of tens of thousands of clones, approximately 90% of them appearing once. The V gene's germline CDR1 is MNHEY and CDR2 SVGAGI. The junction had 8 bases not matched to a gene; V was cut back by 0 bases and J by 7 bases. The CDR3 loop spans 15 amino acids. The sample is drawn from a study of T cell responses to AZD1222 COVID-19 vaccine. The sequences come from peripheral blood, collected 28 days after the second AZD1222 dose. The chain carries TRBV6-5 and TRBJ1-1, with TRBD1 identical over 7 bases. The origin of this receptor is an adult who received the AZD1222 COVID-19 vaccine. The CDR3 nucleotides read TGTGCCAGCAGTTACTCGGGTCCTCGACAGGGTGAAGCTTTCTTT. Translation: CASSYSGPRQGEAFF.